These 8 T cell receptor beta chains originate from one sample sequenced in a study of shared clonotypes between healthy human individuals. Only in-frame clones appear in the TCRdb table, and some are missing; sequencing was by immunoSEQ multiplex PCR. The data hold approximately 740,000 clones, with over 65% observed a single time. Sequencing input: memory CD4+ T cells sorted from blood. The subset is: CD45RA-negative fraction. The receptors were sampled from a woman aged 25-40 years in good health.

This clone occurred a few times. The chain recombines TRBV25-1 with TRBJ2-7; D remains unclear. V shed 4 bases and J shed 2 bases, with 6 bases lying between them. Germline assignment: CDR1 MGHDK and CDR2 SYGVNS. This CDR3 contains 12 residues. The CDR3 coding sequence is TGTGCCAGCAGTGGACAACCCTACGAGCAGTACTTC. Translating gives CASSGQPYEQYF.

The chain uses TRBV21-1 and TRBJ2-7. TRBV21-1 is a recognized pseudogene. The CDR3 contains 15 residues. The CDR3 loop reads CASSNPRGCSYEQYF. As DNA, the CDR3 is TGTGCCAGCAGCAACCCCCGGGGCTGCTCCTACGAGCAGTACTTC.

The chain couples TRBV7-2 to TRBJ2-7, with D perhaps TRBD2 (6 bases). Germline CDR1 is SGHTA and CDR2 is FQGNSA. The ends were cut back, 5 bases at V and 6 bases at J, with 14 bases in the middle. This CDR3 contains 13 residues. CDR3 region: CASSAGRGGEQYF. CDR3 in DNA: TGTGCCAGCAGCGCAGGGCGGGGAGGCGAGCAGTACTTC.

The rearrangement joins TRBV28 to TRBJ2-3; 7 bases line up with TRBD1. CDR1 and CDR2 from the germline V gene are MDHEN and SYDVKM. CDR3 length: 14 amino acids. The ends lost 5 bases at V and 5 bases at J; junction bases unmatched: 7. CDR3 sequence reads: CASSVGRGLDTQYF. The CDR3 nucleotides read TGTGCCAGCAGTGTGGGCAGGGGGTTAGATACGCAGTATTTT.

The chain recombines TRBV5-5 with TRBJ2-3, with a tentative D call TRBD2 (5 bases). V was cut by 1 base and J by 6 bases, with 15 bases left in between. The CDR3 length is 15 residues. Germline CDR1 and CDR2: SGHKS and YYEKEE (reference sequence). CDR3 protein: CASSLPLGVADTQYF. The CDR3 nucleotides are TGTGCCAGCAGCTTGCCCTTAGGTGTAGCGGATACGCAGTATTTT.

The chain combines TRBV13 with TRBJ2-7; 7 nucleotides agree with TRBD1. Germline V gives CDR1 PRHDT, CDR2 FYEKMQ (reference sequence). V lost 5 bases, J lost 2 bases, and 6 bases stayed unmatched. This CDR3 is built from 14 residues. CDR3 residues: CASSRSTGPYEQYF. The CDR3 coding sequence is TGTGCCAGCAGCCGGTCGACAGGGCCCTACGAGCAGTACTTC.

The chain has TRBV2 and TRBJ1-4, with no clear D. Germline V lookup: CDR1 SNHLY, CDR2 FYNNEI. V lost 3 bases to trimming and J lost 8 bases, with 10 bases between them. The CDR3 extends over 13 amino acids. The DNA of the CDR3 is TGTGCCAGCAGTGACAGAAAAACCGAAAAACTGTTTTTT. Protein product: CASSDRKTEKLFF.

The gene calls are TRBV5-4 and TRBJ2-1, with D maybe TRBD2 (5 bases). The CDR3 extends over 14 amino acids. V was cut by 0 bases and J by 9 bases, with 13 bases left in between. CDR1 is SGHNT, CDR2 YYREEE, per germline (reference sequence). CDR3 amino acids: CASSLAGPRGEQFF. The CDR3 bases are TGTGCCAGCAGCTTGGCTGGTCCCCGGGGTGAGCAGTTCTTC.